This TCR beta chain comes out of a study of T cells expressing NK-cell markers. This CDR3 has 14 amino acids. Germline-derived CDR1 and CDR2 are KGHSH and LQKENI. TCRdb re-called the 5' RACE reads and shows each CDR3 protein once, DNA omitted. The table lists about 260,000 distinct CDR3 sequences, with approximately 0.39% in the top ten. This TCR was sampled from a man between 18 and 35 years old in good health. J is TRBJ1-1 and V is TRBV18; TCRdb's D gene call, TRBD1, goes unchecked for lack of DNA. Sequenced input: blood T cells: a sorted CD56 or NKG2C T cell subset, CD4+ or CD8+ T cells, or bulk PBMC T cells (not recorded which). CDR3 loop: CASSPGTGYTEAFF.